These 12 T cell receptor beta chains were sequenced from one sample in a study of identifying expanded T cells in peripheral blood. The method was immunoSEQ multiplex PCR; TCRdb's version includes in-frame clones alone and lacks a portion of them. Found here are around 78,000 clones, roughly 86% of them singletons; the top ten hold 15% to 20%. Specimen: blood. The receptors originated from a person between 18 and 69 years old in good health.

The CDR3 spells CASRGQGNQPQHF. In DNA, the CDR3 is TGTGCCAGCAGAGGGCAGGGGAATCAGCCCCAGCATTTT. The rearrangement links TRBV6-1 to TRBJ1-5, with D perhaps matching TRBD1 (6 bases). CDR3 length: 13 amino acids. Germline values: CDR1 MNHNS, CDR2 SASEGT. V was pared by 6 bases and J by 4 bases, with 10 bases between.

As DNA, the CDR3 is TGTGCCAGCAGTGAAGGGGCAGGGAACACTGAAGCTTTCTTT. Its translation is CASSEGAGNTEAFF. The chain joins TRBV2 to TRBJ1-1; D remains unclear. The V end was cut by 1 base, the J end by 1 base, with 7 bases between. From germline, CDR1 is SNHLY and CDR2 FYNNEI. This CDR3 region has 14 residues.

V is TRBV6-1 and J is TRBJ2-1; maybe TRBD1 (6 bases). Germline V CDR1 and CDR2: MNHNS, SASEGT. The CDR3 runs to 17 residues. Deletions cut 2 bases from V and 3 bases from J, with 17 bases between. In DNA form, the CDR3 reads TGTGCCAGCAGTGAAATGAGCGTGGGGGCTGGCTACAATGAGCAGTTCTTC. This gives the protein CASSEMSVGAGYNEQFF.

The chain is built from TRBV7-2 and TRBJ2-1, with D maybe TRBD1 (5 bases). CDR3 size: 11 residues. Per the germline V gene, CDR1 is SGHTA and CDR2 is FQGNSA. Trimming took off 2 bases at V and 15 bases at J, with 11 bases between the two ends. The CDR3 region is CASSLTGLWFF. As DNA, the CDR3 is TGTGCCAGCAGCTTAACAGGTCTATGGTTCTTC.

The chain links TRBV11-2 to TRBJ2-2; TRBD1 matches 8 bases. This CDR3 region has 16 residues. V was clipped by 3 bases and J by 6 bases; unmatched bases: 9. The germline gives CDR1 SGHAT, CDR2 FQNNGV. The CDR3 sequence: CASSFSGQVGAGELFF. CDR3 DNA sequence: TGTGCCAGCAGCTTTTCGGGACAGGTGGGAGCCGGGGAGCTGTTTTTT.

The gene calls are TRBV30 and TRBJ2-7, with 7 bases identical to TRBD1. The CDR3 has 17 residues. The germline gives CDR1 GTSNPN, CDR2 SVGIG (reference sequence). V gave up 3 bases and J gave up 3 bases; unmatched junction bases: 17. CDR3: CAWSAGQTGQSLYEQYF. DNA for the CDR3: TGTGCCTGGAGCGCCGGACAGACAGGGCAATCACTCTACGAGCAGTACTTC.

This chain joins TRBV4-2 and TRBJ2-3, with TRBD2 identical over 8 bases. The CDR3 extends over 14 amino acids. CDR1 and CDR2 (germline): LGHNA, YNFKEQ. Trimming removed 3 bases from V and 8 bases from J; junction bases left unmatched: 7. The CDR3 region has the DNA TGTGCCAGCAGCCAGGAGCGGGAGTGGGGTACGCAGTATTTT. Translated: CASSQEREWGTQYF.

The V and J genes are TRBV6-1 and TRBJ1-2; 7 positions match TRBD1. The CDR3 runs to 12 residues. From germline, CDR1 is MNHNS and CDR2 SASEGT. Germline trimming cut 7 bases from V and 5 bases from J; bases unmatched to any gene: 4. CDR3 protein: CASIGQEYGYTF. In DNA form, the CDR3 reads TGTGCCAGCATCGGACAGGAGTATGGCTACACCTTC.

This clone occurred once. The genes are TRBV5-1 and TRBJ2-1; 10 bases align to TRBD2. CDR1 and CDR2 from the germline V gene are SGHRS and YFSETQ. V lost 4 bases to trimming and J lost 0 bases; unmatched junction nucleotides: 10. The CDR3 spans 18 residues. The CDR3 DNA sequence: TGCGCCAGCAGCCCAGGACTAGCGGAGGAGAGCTCCTACAATGAGCAGTTCTTC. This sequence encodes CASSPGLAEESSYNEQFF.

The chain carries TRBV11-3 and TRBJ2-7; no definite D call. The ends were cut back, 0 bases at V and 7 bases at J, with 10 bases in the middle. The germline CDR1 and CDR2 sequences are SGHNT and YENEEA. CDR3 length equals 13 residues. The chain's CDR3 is CASSLETVSEQYF. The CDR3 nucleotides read TGTGCCAGCAGCTTAGAAACAGTGTCGGAGCAGTACTTC.

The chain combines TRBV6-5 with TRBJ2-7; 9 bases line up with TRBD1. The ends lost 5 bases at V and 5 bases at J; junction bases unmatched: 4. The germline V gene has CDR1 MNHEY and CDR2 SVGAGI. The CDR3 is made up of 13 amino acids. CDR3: CASSRGQGHEQYF. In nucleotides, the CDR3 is TGTGCCAGCAGTCGGGGACAGGGCCACGAGCAGTACTTC.

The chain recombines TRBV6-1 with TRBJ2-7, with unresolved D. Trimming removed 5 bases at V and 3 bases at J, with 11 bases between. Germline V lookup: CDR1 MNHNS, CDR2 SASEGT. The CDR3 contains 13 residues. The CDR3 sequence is CASSTNSLYEQYF. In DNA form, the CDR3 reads TGTGCCAGCAGTACCAACTCCCTCTACGAGCAGTACTTC.